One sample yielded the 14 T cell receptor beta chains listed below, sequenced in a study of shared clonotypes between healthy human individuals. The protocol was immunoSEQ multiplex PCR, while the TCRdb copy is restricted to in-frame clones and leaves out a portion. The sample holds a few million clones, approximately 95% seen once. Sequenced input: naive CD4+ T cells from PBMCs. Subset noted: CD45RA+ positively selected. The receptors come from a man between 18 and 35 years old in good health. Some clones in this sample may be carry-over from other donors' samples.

CDR3 bases: TGCGCCAGCAGCCCGGGACAGGGGAATAATGAAAAACTGTTTTTT. It encodes CASSPGQGNNEKLFF. The V gene is TRBV5-1, the J gene TRBJ1-4; 10 bases match TRBD1. The ends lost 4 bases at V and 4 bases at J; junction bases unmatched: 4. Germline-derived CDR1 and CDR2 are SGHRS and YFSETQ. CDR3 length equals 15 residues.

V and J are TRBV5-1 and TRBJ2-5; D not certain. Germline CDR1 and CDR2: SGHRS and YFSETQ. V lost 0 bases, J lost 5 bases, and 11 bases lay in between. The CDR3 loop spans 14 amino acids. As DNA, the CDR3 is TGCGCCAGCAGCTTGGACGGGTCGGCGGAGACCCAGTACTTC. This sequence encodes CASSLDGSAETQYF.

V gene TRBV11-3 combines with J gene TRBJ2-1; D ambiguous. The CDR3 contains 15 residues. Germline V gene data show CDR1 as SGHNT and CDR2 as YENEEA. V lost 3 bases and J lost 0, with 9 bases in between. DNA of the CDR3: TGTGCCAGCAGCTTGAGGACCGGCTCCTACAATGAGCAGTTCTTC. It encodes CASSLRTGSYNEQFF. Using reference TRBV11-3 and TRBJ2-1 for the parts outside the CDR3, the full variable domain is EAGVVQSPRYKIIEKKQPVAFWCNPISGHNTLYWYLQNLGQGPELLIRYENEEAVDDSQLPKDRFSAERLKGVDSTLKIQPAELGDSAVYLCASSLRTGSYNEQFFGPGTRLTVL.

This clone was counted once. CDR3 nucleotide sequence: TGTGCCAGCAGCGTAGCGGGGGAACCTAGCTCCGTTTACGAGCAGTACTTC. It encodes CASSVAGEPSSVYEQYF. V usage is TRBV9 and J usage is TRBJ2-7, with D tentatively TRBD2 (6 bases). The germline CDR1 and CDR2 sequences are SGDLS and YYNGEE. The CDR3 sequence is 17 residues long. V was trimmed by 0 bases and J by 4 bases, leaving 20 bases between them.

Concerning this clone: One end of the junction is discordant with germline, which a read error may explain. The CDR3 sequence: CTWKDSKYEQYF. The CDR3 DNA reads as TGTACCTGGAAGGACAGTAAATACGAGCAGTACTTC. The rearrangement uses TRBV30 and TRBJ2-7; D may be TRBD1 (6 bases). Germline CDR1 reads GTSNPN; CDR2 reads SVGIG (reference sequence). The CDR3 is 12 amino acids.

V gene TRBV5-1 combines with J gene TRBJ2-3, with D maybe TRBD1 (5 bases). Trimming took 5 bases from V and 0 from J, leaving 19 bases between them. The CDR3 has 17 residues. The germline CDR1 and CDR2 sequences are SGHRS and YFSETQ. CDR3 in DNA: TGCGCCAGCAGTCTTGGAAACGGCAGGGCCAGCACAGATACGCAGTATTTT. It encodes CASSLGNGRASTDTQYF.

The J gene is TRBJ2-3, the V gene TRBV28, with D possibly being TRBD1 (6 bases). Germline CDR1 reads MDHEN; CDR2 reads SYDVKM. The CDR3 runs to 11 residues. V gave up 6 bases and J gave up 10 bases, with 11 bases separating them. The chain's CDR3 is CASRGHNSQYF. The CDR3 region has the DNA TGTGCCAGCAGGGGACATAACTCGCAGTATTTT.

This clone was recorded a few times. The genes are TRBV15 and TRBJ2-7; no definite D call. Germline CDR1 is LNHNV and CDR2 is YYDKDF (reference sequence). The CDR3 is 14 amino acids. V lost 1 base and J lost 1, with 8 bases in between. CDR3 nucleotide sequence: TGTGCCACCAGCAGAGGCACAGAGTCCTACGAGCAGTACTTC. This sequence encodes CATSRGTESYEQYF.

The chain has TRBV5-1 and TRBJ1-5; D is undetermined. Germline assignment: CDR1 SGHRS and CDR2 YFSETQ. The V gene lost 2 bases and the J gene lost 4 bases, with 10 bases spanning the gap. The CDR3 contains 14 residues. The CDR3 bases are TGCGCCAGCAGCTTTGGTGGAACAAATCAGCCCCAGCATTTT. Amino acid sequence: CASSFGGTNQPQHF.

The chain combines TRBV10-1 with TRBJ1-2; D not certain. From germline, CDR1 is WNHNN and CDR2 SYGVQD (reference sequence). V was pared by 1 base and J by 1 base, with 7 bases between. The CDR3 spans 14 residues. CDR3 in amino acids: CASSEYEGNYGYTF. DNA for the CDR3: TGCGCCAGCAGTGAGTACGAGGGTAACTATGGCTACACCTTC.

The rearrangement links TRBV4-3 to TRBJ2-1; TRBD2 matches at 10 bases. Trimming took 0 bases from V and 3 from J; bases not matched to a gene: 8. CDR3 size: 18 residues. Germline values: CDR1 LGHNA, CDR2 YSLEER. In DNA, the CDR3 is TGCGCCAGCAGCCAAGACCCCCTAGCGGGAGTTTTCTACAATGAGCAGTTCTTC. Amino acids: CASSQDPLAGVFYNEQFF.

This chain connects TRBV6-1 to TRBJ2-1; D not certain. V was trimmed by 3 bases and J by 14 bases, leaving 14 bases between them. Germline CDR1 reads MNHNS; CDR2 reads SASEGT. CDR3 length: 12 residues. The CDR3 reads CASSDYGLIKFF. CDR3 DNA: TGTGCCAGCAGTGACTACGGTTTGATTAAGTTCTTC.

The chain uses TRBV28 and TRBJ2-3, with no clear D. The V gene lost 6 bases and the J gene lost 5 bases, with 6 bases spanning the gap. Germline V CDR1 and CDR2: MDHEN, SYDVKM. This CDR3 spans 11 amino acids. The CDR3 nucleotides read TGTGCCAGCAGAAGTGGAGATACGCAGTATTTT. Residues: CASRSGDTQYF. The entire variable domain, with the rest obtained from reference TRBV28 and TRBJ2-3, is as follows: DVKVTQSSRYLVKRTGEKVFLECVQDMDHENMFWYRQDPGLGLRLIYFSYDVKMKEKGDIPEGYSVSREKKERFSLILESASTNQTSMYLCASRSGDTQYFGPGTRLTVL.

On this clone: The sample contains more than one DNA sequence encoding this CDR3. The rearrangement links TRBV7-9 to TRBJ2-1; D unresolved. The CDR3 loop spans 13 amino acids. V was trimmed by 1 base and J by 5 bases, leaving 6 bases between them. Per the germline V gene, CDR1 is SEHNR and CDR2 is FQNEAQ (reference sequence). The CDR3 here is CASSLGRHNEQFF. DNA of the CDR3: TGTGCCAGCAGCTTAGGGCGCCACAATGAGCAGTTCTTC.